This is a list of T cell receptor beta chains from one sample in a study of blood T cells in healthy people across ages. TCRdb analysed the 5' RACE reads with MiXCR anew, one entry per CDR3 protein. The sample shows 1.5 million to 2 million distinct CDR3 sequences, 28% of them seen only once. Sequenced input: blood. These receptors were obtained from a woman aged 25-40 years in good health. CDR3s include the opening cysteine and the closing phenylalanine or tryptophan. D genes are given only for firm matches. Size is omitted from some rows. Given values are once, few, many or a class for expanded clones.

d_call clone_size cdr3_length j_call v_call cdr3_aa cdr3_nt
TRBD2 - 15 TRBJ2-1 TRBV29-1 CSVVASGRAANEQFF TGCAGCGTTGTGGCTAGCGGGAGGGCCGCCAATGAGCAGTTCTTC
TRBD1 - 14 TRBJ1-2 TRBV2 CASRPDRGWDGYTF TGTGCCAGCAGACCGGACAGGGGTTGGGATGGCTACACCTTC
- many 13 TRBJ2-7 TRBV20-1 CSARDLGMPEQYF TGCAGTGCTAGAGATCTTGGCATGCCGGAGCAGTACTTC
TRBD2 - 16 TRBJ2-1 TRBV9 CASSAVATSGSSEQFF TGTGCCAGCAGCGCAGTTGCGACTAGCGGGAGTTCTGAGCAGTTCTTC
- few 14 TRBJ1-1 TRBV7-2 CASSQNLVATEAFF TGTGCCAGCAGCCAAAATCTGGTCGCAACAGAAGCTTTCTTT
TRBD1 many 16 TRBJ1-2 TRBV19 CASSPDYPDRDHGYTF TGTGCCAGTAGTCCAGACTACCCGGACAGGGACCATGGCTACACCTTC
TRBD2 - 14 TRBJ2-1 TRBV4-1 CASSQVLAGDEQFF TGCGCCAGCAGCCAAGTTTTAGCGGGAGATGAGCAGTTCTTC
- - 11 TRBJ2-3 TRBV12-3/TRBV12-4 CASRPVDTQYF TGTGCCAGCAGGCCTGTAGATACGCAGTATTTT
- once 14 TRBJ2-2 TRBV5-1 CASSTGLTTGELFF TGCGCCAGCAGCACAGGGCTGACTACCGGGGAGCTGTTTTTT
- - 15 TRBJ2-7 TRBV14 CASSQELLGSGEQYF TGTGCCAGCAGCCAAGAATTGTTGGGAAGTGGCGAGCAGTACTTC
- many 15 TRBJ2-1 TRBV7-6 CASSQGSSPYNEQFF TGTGCCAGCAGTCAAGGCTCAAGCCCGTACAATGAGCAGTTCTTC
TRBD2 - 15 TRBJ2-7 TRBV12-3/TRBV12-4 CASSLSGGRVYEQYF TGTGCCAGCAGCCTGTCGGGGGGGCGGGTCTATGAGCAGTACTTC
- few 16 TRBJ1-4 TRBV10-3 CAISEGQSATNEKLFF TGTGCCATCAGTGAGGGGCAGAGTGCAACTAATGAAAAACTGTTTTTT
TRBD2 few 14 TRBJ2-5 TRBV7-7 CASSPLAGGQTQYF TGTGCCAGCAGCCCACTAGCGGGGGGCCAGACCCAGTACTTC
- few 14 TRBJ2-7 TRBV7-9 CASSYRLGSYEQYF TGTGCCAGCAGCTATCGACTAGGGTCCTACGAGCAGTACTTC
- - 14 TRBJ2-4 TRBV4-1 CVSSQGAAKNIQYF TGCGTCAGCAGCCAAGGGGCGGCTAAAAACATTCAGTACTTC
- many 14 TRBJ2-7 TRBV29-1 CSASFGLETYEQYF TGCAGCGCATCCTTTGGACTCGAGACCTACGAGCAGTACTTC
- - 14 TRBJ1-1 TRBV7-8 CASSSARYDTEAFF TGTGCCAGCAGTTCTGCCAGGTACGACACTGAAGCTTTCTTT
- - 12 TRBJ2-7 TRBV30 CAWKVRGYEQYF TGTGCCTGGAAGGTCAGGGGTTACGAGCAGTACTTC
TRBD1 - 14 TRBJ2-3 TRBV19 CASRRTGIPDTQYF TGTGCCAGTAGACGGACAGGGATCCCAGATACGCAGTATTTT
- - 13 TRBJ1-2 TRBV27 CASTPGRSYGYTF TGTGCCAGTACACCGGGTCGGTCCTATGGCTACACCTTC
- few 15 TRBJ1-1 TRBV12-3/TRBV12-4 CASSFPAGRDTEAFF TGTGCCAGCAGTTTCCCCGCTGGAAGGGACACTGAAGCTTTCTTT
TRBD2 few 15 TRBJ2-1 TRBV7-2 CASRPPSGSINEQFF TGTGCCAGCAGGCCTCCTAGCGGGAGTATCAATGAGCAGTTCTTC
- many 11 TRBJ2-5 TRBV20-1 CSAPTAGTQYF TGCAGTGCTCCTACGGCGGGGACCCAGTACTTC
- - 11 TRBJ2-1 TRBV30 CASTQGGKQFF TGTGCTTCGACTCAGGGGGGCAAGCAGTTCTTC
- many 14 TRBJ2-7 TRBV6-5 CASSPRSSSYEQYF TGTGCCAGCAGCCCACGTAGTAGCTCCTACGAGCAGTACTTC
- - 16 TRBJ2-2 TRBV10-3 CAISESQEGSTGELFF TGTGCCATCAGTGAGTCGCAGGAGGGAAGCACCGGGGAGCTGTTTTTT
- - 14 TRBJ1-1 TRBV12-3/TRBV12-4 CASRPNGGNTEAFF TGTGCCAGCAGGCCTAATGGGGGGAACACTGAAGCTTTCTTT
- few 14 TRBJ1-5 TRBV28 CASSFGTSNQPQHF TGTGCCAGCAGTTTTGGTACCAGCAATCAGCCCCAGCATTTT
TRBD1 - 15 TRBJ2-7 TRBV4-1 CASSQERQGVNEQYF TGCGCCAGCAGCCAAGAAAGGCAGGGGGTAAACGAGCAGTACTTC
- - 13 TRBJ2-7 TRBV20-1 CSALGLASYEQYF TGCAGTGCTCTGGGACTTGCTTCCTACGAGCAGTACTTC
TRBD1 many 14 TRBJ2-7 TRBV5-1 CASSQGQRSNEQYF TGCGCCAGCAGCCAGGGACAGAGGAGCAACGAGCAGTACTTC
- - 16 TRBJ1-1 TRBV5-1 CASSLNPGEMNTEAFF TGCGCCAGCAGCTTGAATCCAGGGGAGATGAACACTGAAGCTTTCTTT
- few 15 TRBJ1-5 TRBV12-3/TRBV12-4 CASSPYRGVEQPQHF TGTGCCAGCAGTCCATACCGCGGGGTAGAACAGCCCCAGCATTTT
- many 13 TRBJ2-3 TRBV7-7 CASSRTRRDTQYF TGTGCCAGCAGCCGGACTCGCCGGGATACGCAGTATTTT
- many 15 TRBJ2-1 TRBV4-1 CASSQDHYGRDEQFF TGCGCCAGCAGCCAAGATCATTACGGCAGGGATGAGCAGTTCTTC
- - 17 TRBJ2-3 TRBV12-3/TRBV12-4 CASSALRKRRSTDTQYF TGTGCCAGCAGTGCCCTCAGGAAGCGGAGGAGCACAGATACGCAGTATTTT
- few 14 TRBJ2-5 TRBV19 CASSPHRDKQTQYF TGTGCCAGTAGTCCGCACAGGGATAAGCAGACCCAGTACTTC
- - 17 TRBJ1-6 TRBV5-1 CASSLGGESSYNSPLHF TGCGCCAGCAGCTTGGGCGGGGAGAGCTCCTATAATTCACCCCTCCACTTT
- once 15 TRBJ2-7 TRBV7-6 CVSSLVSGREKKQYF TGTGTCAGCAGCTTAGTTTCGGGACGAGAAAAGAAGCAGTACTTC
TRBD1 - 14 TRBJ1-2 TRBV7-9 CASSPRTGEKGYTF TGTGCCAGCAGCCCAAGGACAGGGGAGAAAGGCTACACCTTC
TRBD2 few 16 TRBJ2-1 TRBV7-2 CASSFFGGGPLNEQFF TGTGCCAGCAGCTTCTTCGGGGGGGGGCCCCTCAATGAGCAGTTCTTC
TRBD1 - 14 TRBJ1-2 TRBV28 CASTIGQGVYGYTF TGTGCCAGCACCATAGGACAGGGCGTCTATGGCTACACCTTC
- - 16 TRBJ2-7 TRBV18 CASSSGSGGGSYEQYF TGTGCCAGCTCATCGGGTTCAGGGGGAGGATCCTACGAGCAGTACTTC
TRBD1 few 12 TRBJ2-1 TRBV20-1 CSASRQGDEQFF TGCAGTGCTTCACGACAGGGCGATGAGCAGTTCTTC
TRBD2 few 13 TRBJ2-3 TRBV6-6 CASRSGGIDTQYF TGTGCCAGCAGGAGCGGGGGGATAGATACGCAGTATTTT
TRBD1 few 17 TRBJ1-1 TRBV12-3/TRBV12-4 CASSPGTGGHMNTEAFF TGTGCCAGCAGTCCCGGGACAGGGGGGCATATGAACACTGAAGCTTTCTTT
TRBD2 many 15 TRBJ2-1 TRBV7-3 CASSLGAGGPYEQFF TGTGCCAGCAGCCTAGGGGCGGGGGGGCCTTATGAGCAGTTCTTC
TRBD2 few 16 TRBJ2-1 TRBV24-1 CATSDPTSGRRNEQFF TGTGCCACCAGTGATCCTACTAGCGGAAGACGCAATGAGCAGTTCTTC
TRBD1 many 14 TRBJ2-7 TRBV27 CASSFQGQGREQYF TGTGCCAGCAGTTTCCAGGGACAGGGGCGCGAGCAGTACTTC
- few 14 TRBJ2-1 TRBV3-1 CASSRASVRNEQFF TGTGCCAGCAGCCGTGCCAGCGTTCGCAATGAGCAGTTCTTC
- few 13 TRBJ2-1 TRBV7-9 CASRHAGTNEQFF TGTGCCAGCAGACACGCCGGGACAAATGAGCAGTTCTTC